The subject of this entry is one T cell receptor beta chain. No cognate antigen has been identified for it. The junction departs from germline at one end; a sequencing error may be responsible. This specimen comes from a study of liver allograft versus peripheral blood T cells (dated by TCRdb to 2018 to 2021). A note on the overall study: The study compared T cell receptor repertoires found within transplanted livers against repertoires in the peripheral blood of liver transplant recipients.

The investigation overall reported the following: T cell receptor repertoires inside liver allografts were reported to differ from those detected in peripheral blood.

The CDR3 goes from the cysteine to the phenylalanine over 12 residues. Only the CDR3 DNA is retained, 36 bases long and in frame from the first base. The CDR1 and CDR2 encoded by the germline V gene (reference sequence) are LNHDA and SQIVND. TCRdb records Illumina MiSeq as the sequencer. TCRdb cleaned the public reads at Q25 with fastp, built clones with MiXCR and kept in-frame beta chains. All rows with the same CDR3 protein become a single entry with the most common DNA and genes. In this sample the table shows 10,000 or so distinct CDR3 sequences, about a fifth of which occur a single time. Approximately 1.3% of the sample belongs to the ten largest clones.

The chain joins TRBV19 to TRBJ2-1; the D gene is possibly TRBD2, with 5 bases matching. This TCR came from a human patient who had a liver transplant. After a transplant, some T cells may be of graft donor origin. The CDR3 is CASSGGYNVQFF. The nucleotides are TGTGCCAGTAGTGGAGGCTACAATGTGCAGTTCTTC.